The 18 T cell receptor beta chains below were found in one sample sequenced in a study of control samples from healthy donors and cancer patients. Generated by immunoSEQ multiplex PCR, the TCRdb table keeps only in-frame clones and is missing some. Of 140,000 to 150,000 clones in the sample, 93% were seen once. Sequencing was performed on blood. These receptors all come from a young man in good health.

The chain couples TRBV27 to TRBJ2-1; D is undetermined. CDR1 and CDR2 from the germline V gene are MNHEY and SMNVEV (reference sequence). V lost 0 bases, J lost 12 bases, and 9 bases lay in between. CDR3 length equals 12 residues. CDR3 protein: CASSLSNGRQFF. CDR3 nucleotides: TGTGCCAGCAGTTTATCTAACGGTAGGCAGTTCTTC.

The rearrangement uses TRBV5-6 and TRBJ1-2; weak D call: TRBD1 (5 bases). The germline V gene has CDR1 SGHDT and CDR2 YYEEEE. The CDR3 sequence is 13 residues long. Trimming stripped 4 bases from V and 6 bases from J, with 13 bases between. CDR3 nucleotide sequence: TGTGCCAGCAGCAGAATTAGGGGAGATGGCTACACCTTC. Protein product: CASSRIRGDGYTF.

This chain links TRBV5-1 with TRBJ2-1, with 10 nucleotides matching TRBD1. CDR3 length: 16 amino acids. Germline CDR1 is SGHRS and CDR2 is YFSETQ. After removal of 4 bases from V and 3 bases from J, the junction contained 7 bases not matched to a gene. The CDR3 DNA sequence: TGCGCCAGCAGCCCCACCGACAGGGGGCTCTACAATGAGCAGTTCTTC. Translating it yields CASSPTDRGLYNEQFF.

The chain joins TRBV6-6 to TRBJ2-2; possibly TRBD1 or TRBD2 for D (5 bases each). Germline CDR1 is MNHNY and CDR2 is SVGAGI (reference sequence). V lost 2 bases and J 4 bases, leaving 11 bases between the germline ends. This CDR3 is built from 15 residues. For the CDR3, the DNA is TGTGCCAGCAGTTACGGGGGTGCAGTCACCGGGGAGCTGTTTTTT. Amino acid sequence: CASSYGGAVTGELFF.

This rearrangement joins TRBV6-5 to TRBJ1-1, with D unresolved. The germline V gene has CDR1 MNHEY and CDR2 SVGAGI. The CDR3 is made up of 13 amino acids. Trimming stripped 7 bases from V and 3 bases from J, with 12 bases between. The CDR3 sequence: CASITRQDTEAFF. CDR3 nucleotide sequence: TGTGCCAGCATTACGCGGCAGGACACTGAAGCTTTCTTT.

The rearrangement links TRBV4-1 to TRBJ2-1; 9 bases map to TRBD1. The J segment lost 3 bases and the V segment lost 5 bases, leaving 5 bases of the junction unmatched. CDR1 MGHRA and CDR2 YSYEKL come from the germline V gene. CDR3 length equals 15 residues. The CDR3 sequence: CASSFRTGDYNEQFF. The CDR3 DNA follows: TGCGCCAGCAGCTTTCGGACAGGGGACTACAATGAGCAGTTCTTC.

This chain connects TRBV2 to TRBJ2-3; TRBD1 or TRBD2 may be the D gene (5 bases each). V was pared by 10 bases and J by 6 bases, with 26 bases between. The CDR3 is 16 residues long. CDR1 SNHLY and CDR2 FYNNEI come from the germline V gene. The CDR3: CATRTSPADWGDTQYF. The CDR3 DNA reads TGTGCCACCCGGACATCACCAGCCGATTGGGGGGATACGCAGTATTTT.

The rearrangement uses TRBV13 and TRBJ2-4, with D unresolved. CDR3 length: 12 residues. CDR1 PRHDT and CDR2 FYEKMQ come from the germline V gene (reference sequence). V was clipped by 1 base and J by 2 bases, with 0 bases between them. CDR3 nucleotides: TGTGCCAGCAGCTTAGCCAAAAACATTCAGTACTTC. Encoded protein: CASSLAKNIQYF. The full variable domain, with the rest looked up from reference TRBV13 and TRBJ2-4, is AAGVIQSPRHLIKEKRETATLKCYPIPRHDTVYWYQQGPGQDPQFLISFYEKMQSDKGSIPDRFSAQQFSDYHSELNMSSLELGDSALYFCASSLAKNIQYFGAGTRLSVL.

This clone was recorded once. The chain links TRBV6-6 to TRBJ1-4; no clear D gene. CDR1 and CDR2 from the germline V gene are MNHNY and SVGAGI (reference sequence). The germline V and J ends were trimmed by 6 bases and 10 bases, with 12 bases remaining between them. This CDR3 spans 12 amino acids. The CDR3, as DNA: TGTGCCAGCAGATTCAAAGGTGTAAAACTGTTTTTT. It encodes CASRFKGVKLFF.

This chain connects TRBV28 to TRBJ1-5, with D uncertain. Trimming left V 2 bases short and J 9 bases short, with 5 bases between. CDR1 MDHEN and CDR2 SYDVKM come from the germline V gene. This CDR3 spans 11 amino acids. The CDR3 nucleotides read TGTGCCAGCAGTTTAGGGAGGCCCCAGCATTTT. The encoded protein is CASSLGRPQHF. Complete variable domain (other parts from reference TRBV28 and TRBJ1-5): DVKVTQSSRYLVKRTGEKVFLECVQDMDHENMFWYRQDPGLGLRLIYFSYDVKMKEKGDIPEGYSVSREKKERFSLILESASTNQTSMYLCASSLGRPQHFGDGTRLSIL.

This chain uses TRBV5-4 with TRBJ2-7; 7 bases line up with TRBD1. The CDR3 covers 13 residues. J lost 13 bases, V lost 0 bases, and 10 bases had no gene match. Germline V gene sequence: CDR1 SGHNT, CDR2 YYREEE (reference sequence). This chain's CDR3 is CASSLGAGTARYF. The CDR3 DNA follows: TGTGCCAGCAGCTTGGGGGCCGGGACAGCACGATACTTC.

This clone has a single count. The V and J genes are TRBV6-5 and TRBJ2-4; D tentatively fits TRBD1 or TRBD2 (5 bases each). The length of the CDR3 is 14 residues. Germline CDR1 and CDR2: MNHEY and SVGAGI. Trimming took off 6 bases at V and 9 bases at J, with 18 bases between the two ends. The CDR3 region is CASRGTWRESIQYF. The CDR3 nucleotides are TGTGCCAGCAGGGGGACCTGGAGAGAAAGCATTCAGTACTTC.

The chain carries TRBV6-6 and TRBJ1-2; maybe TRBD1 (5 bases). The V end was cut by 5 bases, the J end by 7 bases, with 17 bases between. CDR1 and CDR2 from the germline V gene are MNHNY and SVGAGI (reference sequence). CDR3 length: 14 amino acids. This CDR3 reads CASSTSRGSFGYTF. CDR3 nucleotides: TGTGCCAGCAGTACATCCCGGGGCAGTTTTGGCTACACCTTC.

The V call is TRBV13, the J call TRBJ2-5; TRBD1 agrees at 9 bases. Trimming cost V 4 bases and J 1 base; bases outside gene matches: 1. Germline assignment: CDR1 PRHDT and CDR2 FYEKMQ (reference sequence). CDR3 length: 14 residues. The CDR3 loop reads CASSSGQGQETQYF. The CDR3 DNA follows: TGTGCCAGCAGCTCGGGACAGGGCCAAGAGACCCAGTACTTC.

J is TRBJ1-5 and V is TRBV4-1; D remains ambiguous. Germline lookup yields CDR1 MGHRA and CDR2 YSYEKL. V gave up 0 bases and J gave up 3 bases, with 12 bases separating them. The CDR3 runs to 16 residues. The CDR3 DNA sequence: TGCGCCAGCAGCCAAGACCGTGAGGGTTTCAATCAGCCCCAGCATTTT. It codes for CASSQDREGFNQPQHF.

The chain is built from TRBV18 and TRBJ2-4; 8 nucleotides align to TRBD1. Germline CDR1 is KGHSH and CDR2 is LQKENI. CDR3 length: 15 amino acids. Trimming cost V 2 bases and J 0 bases; bases outside gene matches: 0. This chain's CDR3 is CASSPGTGAKNIQYF. The DNA of the CDR3 is TGTGCCAGCTCACCAGGGACAGGAGCCAAAAACATTCAGTACTTC.

In this sample, this clone turned up once. The J gene is TRBJ1-4, the V gene TRBV12-3 or TRBV12-4, with D hard to call. Deletions cut 5 bases from V and 8 bases from J, with 9 bases between. CDR3 length: 12 residues. CDR3 DNA: TGTGCCAGCAGTCTTCCCCGAGAAAAACTGTTTTTT. The encoded protein is CASSLPREKLFF.

The rearrangement uses TRBV5-1 and TRBJ1-1; 11 bases align to TRBD1. Germline CDR1 reads SGHRS; CDR2 reads YFSETQ. With V trimmed by 4 bases and J by 1 base, 6 bases remained unmatched. The CDR3 is 16 residues long. CDR3 DNA sequence: TGCGCCAGCAGCCTTTGGACAGGGGGCCGGAACACTGAAGCTTTCTTT. Translation gives CASSLWTGGRNTEAFF.